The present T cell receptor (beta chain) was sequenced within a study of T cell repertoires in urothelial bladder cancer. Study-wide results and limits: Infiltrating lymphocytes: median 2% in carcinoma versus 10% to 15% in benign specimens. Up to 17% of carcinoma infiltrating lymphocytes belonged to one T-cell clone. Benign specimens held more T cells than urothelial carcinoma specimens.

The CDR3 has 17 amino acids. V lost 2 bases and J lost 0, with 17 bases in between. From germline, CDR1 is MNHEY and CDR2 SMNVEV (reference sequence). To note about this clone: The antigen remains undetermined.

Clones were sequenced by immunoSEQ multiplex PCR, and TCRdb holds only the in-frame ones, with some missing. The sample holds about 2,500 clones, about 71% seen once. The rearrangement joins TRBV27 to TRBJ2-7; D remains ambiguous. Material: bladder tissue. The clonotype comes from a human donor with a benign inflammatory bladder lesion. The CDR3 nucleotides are TGTGCCAGCAGTTTACGGTACCACCCTCAAAGCTCCTACGAGCAGTACTTC. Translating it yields CASSLRYHPQSSYEQYF.